The rows below give T cell receptor beta chains drawn from one sample of a study of CD8 T cells in ankylosing spondylitis. TCRdb redid the calling of the 5' RACE reads with MiXCR, one entry per CDR3 protein. Of a few hundred thousand distinct CDR3 sequences in the sample, around 20% are singletons; the top ten hold less than 20%. The sequencing input was blood, either unsorted or a sorted T cell fraction (not recorded which). The receptors originated from a male donor with ankylosing spondylitis. Both conserved end residues are part of each CDR3. Each record gives: V gene, J gene, clone size, D gene, CDR3 protein, CDR3 DNA. The D gene is left open where the match is weak. The size of a clone is reported for some rows only, either as once, few or many, or as a class for expanded clones.

>TRBV5-1|TRBJ2-5|-|TRBD1
CASSPGTDLGTQYF
TGCGCCAGCAGCCCAGGGACAGACCTCGGGACCCAGTACTTC
>TRBV4-2|TRBJ2-5|-|TRBD2
CASSQEIAGVRETQYF
TGTGCCAGCAGCCAAGAGATAGCGGGAGTTCGAGAGACCCAGTACTTC
>TRBV5-1|TRBJ2-5|-|TRBD1
CASSSWTGAETQYF
TGCGCCAGCAGCAGCTGGACAGGGGCGGAGACCCAGTACTTC
>TRBV7-6|TRBJ2-5|-|TRBD2
CASSLVRGVETQYF
TGTGCCAGCAGCTTAGTTCGGGGGGTAGAGACCCAGTACTTC
>TRBV25-1|TRBJ1-6|-|TRBD1
CASSELRDRGSPLHF
TGTGCCAGCAGTGAACTCCGGGACAGGGGTTCACCCCTCCACTTT
>TRBV19|TRBJ1-1|-|-
CASSILRGAEAFF
TGTGCCAGTAGTATTCTTCGGGGGGCTGAAGCTTTCTTT
>TRBV9|TRBJ2-1|few|-
CASSEVSGSSYNEQFF
TGTGCCAGCAGCGAGGTTAGCGGAAGCTCCTACAATGAGCAGTTCTTC
>TRBV20-1|TRBJ1-6|few|-
CSAREGLSLHF
TGCAGTGCTAGAGAAGGACTTTCCCTCCACTTT
>TRBV12-3/TRBV12-4|TRBJ2-7|many|-
CASSFLGESYEQYF
TGTGCCAGCAGCTTCTTGGGGGAGAGCTACGAGCAGTACTTC
>TRBV20-1|TRBJ2-3|-|TRBD1
CSATRDRALGTQYF
TGCAGTGCTACACGGGACAGGGCGCTGGGTACGCAGTATTTT
>TRBV14|TRBJ2-1|many|-
CASSQDRSGNEQFF
TGTGCCAGCAGCCAAGATAGAAGTGGAAATGAGCAGTTCTTC
>TRBV28|TRBJ2-6|-|-
CASSPDRSGANVLTF
TGTGCCAGCAGTCCTGACAGGTCTGGGGCCAACGTCCTGACTTTC
>TRBV20-1|TRBJ2-2|few|TRBD2
CSARTSGRGVELFF
TGCAGTGCTAGAACTAGCGGGAGAGGAGTGGAGCTGTTTTTT
>TRBV5-1|TRBJ2-3|few|-
CASSPSLGGYTDTQYF
TGCGCCAGCAGCCCCTCACTAGGGGGTTACACAGATACGCAGTATTTT
>TRBV2|TRBJ2-1|-|TRBD2
CASNQGWPSGSRNEQFF
TGTGCCAGCAACCAAGGGTGGCCTAGCGGGAGTCGCAATGAGCAGTTCTTC
>TRBV23-1|TRBJ1-5|-|-
CASSHPGQTQHF
TGCGCCAGCAGTCACCCGGGGCAGACTCAGCATTTT
>TRBV7-9|TRBJ2-7|-|TRBD2
CASSRGLAETYEQYF
TGTGCCAGCAGCCGCGGACTAGCGGAAACCTACGAGCAGTACTTC
>TRBV28|TRBJ2-1|-|-
CASSPMRDEQFF
TGTGCCAGCAGTCCGATGCGGGATGAGCAGTTCTTC
>TRBV9|TRBJ2-5|-|TRBD2
CASSLIAGGVAETQYF
TGTGCCAGCAGCTTAATAGCGGGAGGGGTAGCAGAGACCCAGTACTTC
>TRBV6-2/TRBV6-3|TRBJ2-1|-|-
CASSYSPPAPNEQFF
TGTGCCAGCAGTTACTCGCCCCCTGCGCCCAATGAGCAGTTCTTC
>TRBV21-1|TRBJ2-5|-|-
CASSKEGSGWKQETQYF
TGTGCCAGCAGCAAAGAGGGTAGCGGATGGAAGCAAGAGACCCAGTACTTC
>TRBV29-1|TRBJ1-5|-|-
CSFRMGNQPQHF
TGCAGCTTCCGAATGGGCAATCAGCCCCAGCATTTT
>TRBV10-3|TRBJ2-3|-|TRBD2
CAISVACGRAIGDTQYF
TGTGCCATCAGTGTGGCTTGCGGGAGGGCCATTGGAGATACGCAGTATTTT
>TRBV7-3|TRBJ1-6|many|-
CASSSTYNSPLHF
TGTGCCAGCAGCTCGACGTATAATTCACCCCTCCACTTT
>TRBV5-1|TRBJ2-5|few|-
CASSLVRGGETQYF
TGCGCCAGCAGCTTGGTCCGTGGGGGTGAGACCCAGTACTTC
>TRBV3-1|TRBJ1-1|many|-
CASSQVRGEAFF
TGTGCCAGCAGCCAAGTGCGGGGGGAAGCTTTCTTT
>TRBV12-3/TRBV12-4|TRBJ2-3|-|TRBD2
CASAHREEGDTQYF
TGTGCCAGCGCCCACCGGGAGGAGGGGGATACGCAGTATTTT
>TRBV4-2|TRBJ2-7|-|-
CASSQDYNFSYEQYF
TGTGCCAGCAGCCAAGACTACAATTTCTCCTACGAGCAGTACTTC
>TRBV12-3/TRBV12-4|TRBJ2-3|-|TRBD1
CASSSGQGRADTQYF
TGTGCCAGCAGTTCCGGACAGGGCAGGGCAGATACGCAGTATTTT